This TCR beta chain is from a study of cytomegalovirus exposure and HLA in healthy donors (dated by TCRdb to the late 2010s). At the level of the whole study: An earlier analysis of several hundred of the donors reported 250 to 300 Gb of sequence data and more than 90 million unique TCR beta sequences from approximately 180 million T cells. An early release that covered fewer than 750 HLA-typed donors contained about 300 gigabases of sequencing data and 80 million or so unique TCR sequences. Of the roughly 430 genotyped donors, around 81% fell in the genetic ancestry cluster associated with self-reported Caucasian donors. The study aimed to test whether signatures of past pathogen exposure could be identified by cataloging public T cell receptors. The T cell repertoires of several hundred subjects were profiled by immunosequencing and related to cytomegalovirus serostatus. Besides the first cohort of roughly 640 subjects, a separate validation cohort made up of around 120 different subjects was used. To predict cytomegalovirus infection status, the study combined high-throughput TCR immunosequencing, statistical association of individual TCRs with disease status, and machine learning. To study patterns of TCR occurrence, a later analysis re-analyzed previously published TCR beta repertoires from 500 to 850 donors and added high-resolution HLA genotyping. The later analysis used no new phenotypic data to find candidate immune exposures, relying instead on TCR beta sequences and their occurrence across donors. An earlier analysis of some 600 of the donors applied high-throughput TCR beta sequencing to assess whether each TCR beta V gene segment acted as functional or pseudogenic. Donor age, sex, ethnicity and CMV serostatus were compiled alongside the repertoire data. A later genetic analysis used genome-wide SNP genotypes for about 60% of the roughly 700 donors, treating that subset as a discovery cohort. All discovery cohort repertoires had been generated on a single sequencing platform. HLA typing covered class I and class II loci at four-digit resolution. Typing coverage varied by locus: about 629-630 donors for A, B, C, DRB1 and DQB1; approximately 500 for DQA1; approximately 570 for DPA1; around 450 for DPB1. Four to six DR-DQ haplotypes were handled as single units for association and clustering, since linkage in the cohort was strong. On average, around 240,000 unique TCR beta nucleotide sequences were sequenced per donor among fewer than 500 genotyped donors of the cohort, with 15% to 20% of those sequences being non-productive.

The cohort consisted of 650 to 700 healthy bone marrow donors. At the time of sampling, every cohort member was nominally healthy, though immune exposures that went unrecorded were likely present. The donor was CMV seronegative and belonged to the group of over 300 seronegative cohort members. Every donor gave a peripheral blood sample, and the peripheral blood mononuclear cells from that sample were used for TCR beta sequencing. Genomic DNA was extracted from the blood cell samples with the Qiagen DNeasy Blood Extraction Kit. Worth noting for this clone: Its binding antigen is unknown. The junction shows a germline mismatch at one end, possibly a read error.

The CDR3, cysteine through phenylalanine, is 13 amino acids long. The sequence is cut down to CDR3 DNA, 39 bases in frame from base 1. Based on the germline V gene (reference sequence), the CDR1 and CDR2 sequences are SEHNR and FQNEAQ. What the research found in general, with its limitations: A further reported finding was that TCR beta sequences accurately predicted the HLA-A and HLA-B alleles for most subjects in the first cohort. Assigning TCR associations to individual alleles was difficult when HLA alleles, especially DR and DQ, strongly co-occurred. Roughly uniform sequencing depth across donors was assumed in presence/absence analyses, although this assumption may not hold. In an earlier analysis of roughly 500 of the donors, most TCR beta V segments appeared in productive rearrangements about 87% or about 30% of the time, broadly matching IMGT annotations. Several of the top co-occurrence clusters appeared to be linked to parvovirus B19, influenza, CMV and Epstein-Barr virus, according to a later analysis. HLA typing was unavailable for some donors at each locus, so association tests used only the typed subset. In a later analysis, HLA-associated TCR beta chains were found to be more clonally expanded and to have lower generation probabilities than equally common non-associated chains. An association between a missense DCLRE1C variant and V-gene and J-gene trimming of TCR beta chains was found in a later genetic analysis and replicated in an independent cohort. In a later analysis, 16,951 TCR beta sequences were associated with specific HLA alleles at a false discovery rate of 0.05. The study listed 150 to 200 TCR beta chains as associated with cytomegalovirus. In vitro tests confirmed that a few of the cytomegalovirus-associated TCR beta chains recognize cytomegalovirus antigens. The only immune exposure information available for the cohort was CMV serostatus. The sequencing pipeline was judged likely to have produced a cluster of highly shared sequence variants as a technical artifact. The 87-base-pair reads could not distinguish some IMGT-functional V segments, including TRBV6-2 and TRBV6-3, so those segments were excluded. The cohort was sequenced for TCR beta chains only, and without alpha or paired-chain data the features that could be detected were limited. Most CMV-associated TCR beta chains appeared to be HLA-restricted in a later analysis, and the HLA associations seemed to be driven largely by CMV exposure. Across donors, most TCR sequences were observed very rarely, whereas some public TCRs were present in many individuals. According to the authors, the approach could potentially be generalized to other disease states and immunological phenotypes. Cytomegalovirus status was reported to be diagnosed by the classifier with high specificity and sensitivity in both the original and validation cohorts. According to a later analysis, TCR association rates differed among HLA loci, with DRB1 alleles showing the most associated TCRs and HLA-C alleles showing the fewest. Roughly 17 rarely observed V segments, including chromosome 9 orphons, were excluded from the earlier analysis of approximately 500 of the donors because counts were too low. According to a later genetic analysis, donors in an Asian-associated ancestry cluster had fewer N-insertions in productive TCRs than the approximately 650-donor mean. Linkage disequilibrium might explain the correlated functional status among segregating V segments, but an unknown experimental factor could not be ruled out.

The library was made by the immunoSEQ multiplex PCR assay. A mixture of 60 forward primers for TCR Vbeta segments and 13 reverse primers for TCR Jbeta segments was used in the multiplex PCR. The CDR3 region of rearranged TCR beta genes was amplified from genomic DNA with a multiplex PCR assay. The Illumina HiSeq System was used to sequence the amplified TCR beta libraries as 87-base-pair reads. The paper's processing steps were these. Across the 500 to 850 repertoires, a later analysis counted tens of millions of unique TCR beta chains, roughly 11 million of which were shared by at least two donors. A nearest-neighbor algorithm error-corrected the raw reads and collapsed the reads into unique sequences, merging closely related sequences to remove PCR and sequencing errors. Alignment of CDR3 sequences to IMGT reference sequences was used to assign V, D and J gene segments. Each retained sequence needed at least a six-nucleotide match to both a V gene segment and a J gene segment. Rearrangements were called productive when the CDR3 lacked stop codons and stayed in frame with V and J; all others were non-productive. CDR3 was defined according to IMGT convention as the region running from the second conserved V-encoded cysteine to the conserved J-encoded phenylalanine. The earlier analysis of about 640 of the donors excluded any sequence lacking an unambiguous match to a single V gene segment. In an earlier analysis of a few hundred of the donors, a V segment was called functional when productive rearrangements were above 56.7%, and segregating when the standard deviation between donors exceeded 5%. A statistical classification framework was built for diagnosing cytomegalovirus status from the catalog of TCR beta chain sequences. V and J gene assignment, in a later analysis, came from comparing TCR nucleotide sequences with IMGT/GENE-DB human TR gene sequences. A later analysis assigned CDR3 sequences and most-parsimonious VDJ recombination scenarios with the TCRdist pipeline. In a later analysis, every TCR beta chain was defined by the combination of its CDR3 amino acid sequence and its V-gene family, and reads without a unique V-gene family were dropped. A later analysis removed over 500 highly shared, low-generation-probability nucleotide sequences to deal with suspected cross-contamination and a sequencing artifact. In a later analysis, a clonal expansion index was calculated for each public chain from normalized within-repertoire ranks of inferred template counts. A later analysis computed generation probabilities with a VDJ recombination model fitted to out-of-frame rearrangements, and checked the results against IGoR. A later analysis scored TCR-TCR, TCR-HLA and TCR-CMV co-occurrence with hypergeometric tests, applying a repertoire-size bias correction to TCR pairs. False discovery rates were estimated in a later analysis by permuting HLA or CMV assignments 20 times. In a later analysis, co-occurring TCRs were grouped with DBSCAN, and TCRdist sequence similarity was added when clustering was performed within HLA-allele-positive subsets. Co-occurrence clustering excluded repertoires with fewer than 30,000 or more than 120,000 public chains, plus five with anomalous nucleotide sharing. The clones in this table, taken by TCRdb from immuneACCESS, are in-frame only. Not every clone is retained; where verified, under half of the shortfall comes from an unresolved V gene, and the cause of the rest is unknown. Clone size and V and J calls were adopted from that table, with D and trimming inferred from the DNA. The sample has about 100,000 clones on record, roughly four fifths of them singletons. The top ten hold more than 9% of the sample.

The source of this sequence is a man in his fifties or sixties in good health and CMV-seronegative. The sequenced sample was PBMCs. The sequence links TRBV7-9 to TRBJ1-2, with the D segment identity uncertain. The sequenced DNA: TGTGCCAGCAGCTTAGTAGGAGGGCTCCGATACAACTTC. Translation gives CASSLVGGLRYNF.